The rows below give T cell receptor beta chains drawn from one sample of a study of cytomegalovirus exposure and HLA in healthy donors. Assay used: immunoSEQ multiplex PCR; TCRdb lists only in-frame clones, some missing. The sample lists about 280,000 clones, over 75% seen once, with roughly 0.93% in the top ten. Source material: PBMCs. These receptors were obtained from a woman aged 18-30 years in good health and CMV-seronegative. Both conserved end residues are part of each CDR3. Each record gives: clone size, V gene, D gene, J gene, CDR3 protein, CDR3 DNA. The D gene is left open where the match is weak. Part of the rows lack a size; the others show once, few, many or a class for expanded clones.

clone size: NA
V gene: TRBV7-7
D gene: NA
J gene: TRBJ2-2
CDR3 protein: CASSPVGGRNGELFF
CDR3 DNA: TGTGCTAGCAGCCCGGTGGGGGGGCGGAACGGGGAGCTGTTTTTT

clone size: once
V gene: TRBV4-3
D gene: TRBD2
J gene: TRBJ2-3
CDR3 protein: CASSQGLAVTDTQYF
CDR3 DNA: TGCGCCAGCAGCCAAGGACTAGCGGTCACAGATACGCAGTATTTT

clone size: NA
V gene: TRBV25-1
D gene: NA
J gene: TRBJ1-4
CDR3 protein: CASSEWGAATNEKLFF
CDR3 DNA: TGTGCCAGCAGTGAATGGGGCGCTGCAACTAATGAAAAACTGTTTTTT

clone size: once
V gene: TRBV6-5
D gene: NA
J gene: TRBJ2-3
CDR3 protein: CASSYHQGSDTQYF
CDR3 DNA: TGTGCCAGCAGTTACCATCAGGGTTCAGATACGCAGTATTTT

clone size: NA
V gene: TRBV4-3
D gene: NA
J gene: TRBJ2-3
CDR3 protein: CASSQDFATNTDTQYF
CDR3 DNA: TGCGCCAGCAGCCAAGACTTTGCTACCAACACAGATACGCAGTATTTT

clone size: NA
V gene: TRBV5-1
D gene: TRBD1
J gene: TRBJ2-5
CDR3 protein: CASSLEQRQGETQYF
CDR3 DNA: TGCGCCAGCAGCTTGGAACAGCGACAGGGGGAGACCCAGTACTTC

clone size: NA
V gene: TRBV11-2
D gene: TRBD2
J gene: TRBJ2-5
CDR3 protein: CASSSGLAGQETQYF
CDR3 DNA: TGTGCCAGCAGCTCCGGACTAGCGGGCCAAGAGACCCAGTACTTC

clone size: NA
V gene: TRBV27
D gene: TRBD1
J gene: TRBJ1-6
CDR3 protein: CASRYGTAHSPLHF
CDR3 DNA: TGTGCCAGCAGATACGGGACAGCCCATTCACCCCTCCACTTT

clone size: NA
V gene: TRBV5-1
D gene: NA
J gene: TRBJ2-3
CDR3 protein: CASSSGVGTDTQYF
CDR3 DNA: TGCGCCAGCAGCTCAGGGGTGGGCACAGATACGCAGTATTTT

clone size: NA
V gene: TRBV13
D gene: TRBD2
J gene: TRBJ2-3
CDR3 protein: CASSLPPLAGGGTDTQYF
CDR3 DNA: TGTGCCAGCAGCCTCCCCCCACTAGCGGGAGGCGGCACAGATACGCAGTATTTT

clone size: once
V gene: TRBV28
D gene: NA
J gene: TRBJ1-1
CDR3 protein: CASSFTPTRAFF
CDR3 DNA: TGTGCCAGCAGTTTTACCCCCACAAGAGCTTTCTTT

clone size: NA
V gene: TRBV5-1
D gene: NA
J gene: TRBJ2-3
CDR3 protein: CASSFRADTQYF
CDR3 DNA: TGCGCCAGCAGCTTCAGGGCAGATACGCAGTATTTT

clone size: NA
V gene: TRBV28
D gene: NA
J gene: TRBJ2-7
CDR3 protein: CASSPRTESYEQYF
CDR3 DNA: TGTGCCAGCAGCCCCCGGACAGAATCCTACGAGCAGTACTTC

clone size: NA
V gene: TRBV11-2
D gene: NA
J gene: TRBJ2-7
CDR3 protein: CASSLDPRRAYEQYF
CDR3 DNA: TGTGCCAGCAGCTTAGATCCGAGGCGGGCCTACGAGCAGTACTTC

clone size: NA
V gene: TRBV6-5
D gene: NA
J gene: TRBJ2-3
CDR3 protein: CASSSPSRDTQYF
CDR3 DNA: TGTGCCAGCAGTTCCCCTAGTCGAGATACGCAGTATTTT